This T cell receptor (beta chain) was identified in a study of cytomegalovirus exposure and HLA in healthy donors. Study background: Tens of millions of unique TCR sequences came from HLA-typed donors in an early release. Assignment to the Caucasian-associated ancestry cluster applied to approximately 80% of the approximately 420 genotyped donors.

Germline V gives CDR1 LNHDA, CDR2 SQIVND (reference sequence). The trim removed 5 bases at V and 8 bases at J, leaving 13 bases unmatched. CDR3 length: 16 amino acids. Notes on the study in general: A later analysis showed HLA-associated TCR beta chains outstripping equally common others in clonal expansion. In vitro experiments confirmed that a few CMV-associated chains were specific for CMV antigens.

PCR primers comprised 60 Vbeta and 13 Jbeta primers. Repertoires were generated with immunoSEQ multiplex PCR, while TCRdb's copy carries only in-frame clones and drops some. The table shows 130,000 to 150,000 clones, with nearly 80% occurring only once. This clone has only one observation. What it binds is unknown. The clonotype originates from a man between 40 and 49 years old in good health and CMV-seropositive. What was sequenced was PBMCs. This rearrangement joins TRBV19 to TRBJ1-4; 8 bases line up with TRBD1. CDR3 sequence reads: CASSFGSGQGREKLFF. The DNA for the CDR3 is TGTGCCAGTAGTTTCGGGTCCGGACAGGGAAGAGAAAAACTGTTTTTT.